This TCR beta chain was obtained from a study of blood T cell repertoires in COVID-19. Looking at the study overall: The United States, Italy and Spain supplied acute and convalescent COVID-19 samples. PBMCs, B-cell-depleted T cells, or T cells were the source of the cDNA or gDNA that made up the material.

V lost 6 bases and J 3 bases, leaving 11 bases between the germline ends. Germline-derived CDR1 and CDR2 are MNHEY and SVGEGT. The CDR3 is made up of 13 amino acids. Recovery among Cohort 3 donors was established by two negative PCRs, clearance, or symptom resolution. Measured with immunoSEQ multiplex PCR; TCRdb has only the in-frame clones, and not every one. The sample yields 220,000 or so clones, around 83% seen once. This receptor was obtained from a woman aged 40 to 50 who had recovered from COVID-19. Sample: PBMCs or T cells enriched from blood (not recorded which). This rearrangement joins TRBV6-2 or TRBV6-3 to TRBJ1-1; D is undetermined. The CDR3 sequence is CASSHPSDTEAFF. In DNA form, the CDR3 reads TGTGCCAGCAGCCACCCGTCGGACACTGAAGCTTTCTTT.